This T cell receptor (beta chain) emerged from a study of blood T cell repertoires in COVID-19. The overall study: There were acute and convalescent COVID-19 samples, and they came from the United States, Italy and Spain. PBMCs, B-cell-depleted T cells, or T cells provided the cDNA or gDNA that made up the material.

Germline V gene sequence: CDR1 GTSNPN, CDR2 SVGIG (reference sequence). The CDR3 totals 14 residues. Trimming stripped 0 bases from V and 9 bases from J, with 12 bases between. In the authors' methods: By means of reference gene primer amplification, nucleated cell counts were estimated. Only in-frame clones appear in the TCRdb table, and some are missing; sequencing was by immunoSEQ multiplex PCR. V and J calls and clone size are those listed in that table; D and trimming were worked out from the DNA. The top ten clones hold 5.5% to 8% of a sample with 250,000 or so clones, just under 85% of them seen once.

The chain employs TRBV30 and TRBJ1-6; tentatively, D is TRBD1 (5 bases). The TCR originated in a woman aged 55-69 years with active or convalescent COVID-19. The sequenced sample consisted of peripheral blood. The CDR3 sequence is CAWSVGRGGSPLHF. The CDR3 bases are TGTGCCTGGAGTGTAGGTAGGGGTGGTTCACCCCTCCACTTT. The whole variable domain, remainder taken from reference TRBV30 and TRBJ1-6, is SQTIHQWPATLVQPVGSPLSLECTVEGTSNPNLYWYRQAAGRGLQLLFYSVGIGQISSEVPQNLSASRPQDRQFILSSKKLLLSDSGFYLCAWSVGRGGSPLHFGNGTRLTVT.